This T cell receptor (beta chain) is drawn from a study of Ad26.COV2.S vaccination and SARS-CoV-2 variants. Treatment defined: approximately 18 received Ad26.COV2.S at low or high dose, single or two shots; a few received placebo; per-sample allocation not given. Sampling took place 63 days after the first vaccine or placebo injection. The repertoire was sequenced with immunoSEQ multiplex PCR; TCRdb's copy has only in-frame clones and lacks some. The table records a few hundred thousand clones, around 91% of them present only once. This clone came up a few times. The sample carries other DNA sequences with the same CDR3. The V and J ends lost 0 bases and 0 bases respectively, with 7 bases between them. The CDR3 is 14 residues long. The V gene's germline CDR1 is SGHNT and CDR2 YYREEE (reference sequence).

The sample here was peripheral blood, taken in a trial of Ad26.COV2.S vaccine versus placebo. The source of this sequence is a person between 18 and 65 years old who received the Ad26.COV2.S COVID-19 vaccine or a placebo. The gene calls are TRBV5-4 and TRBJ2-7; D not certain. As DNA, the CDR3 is TGTGCCAGCAGCTTGGCTGGCGGCTCCTACGAGCAGTACTTC. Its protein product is CASSLAGGSYEQYF.